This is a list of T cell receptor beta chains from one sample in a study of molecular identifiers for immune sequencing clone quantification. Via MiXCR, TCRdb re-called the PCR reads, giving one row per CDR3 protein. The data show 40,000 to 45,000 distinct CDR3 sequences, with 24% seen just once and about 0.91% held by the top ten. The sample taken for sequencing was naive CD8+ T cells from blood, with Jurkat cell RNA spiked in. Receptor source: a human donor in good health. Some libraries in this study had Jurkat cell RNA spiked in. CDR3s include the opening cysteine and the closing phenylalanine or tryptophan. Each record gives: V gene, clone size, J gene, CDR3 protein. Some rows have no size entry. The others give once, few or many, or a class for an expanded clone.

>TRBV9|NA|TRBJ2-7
CASSVTTSAYEQYF
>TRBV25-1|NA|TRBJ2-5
CASSEFDLEETQYF
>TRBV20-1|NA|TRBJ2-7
CSARELQGVGEQYF
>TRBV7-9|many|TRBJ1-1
CASSLAMAMSTEAFF
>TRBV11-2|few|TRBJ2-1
CASSLVAGETPYNEQFF
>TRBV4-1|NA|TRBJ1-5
CPRRRQGGSNQPQHF
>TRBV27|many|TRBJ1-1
CASSPQGAYTEAFF
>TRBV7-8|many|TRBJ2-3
CASRHDRALTDTQYF
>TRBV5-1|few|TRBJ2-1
CASSLGQGYNEQFF
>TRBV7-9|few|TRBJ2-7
CASSLSGNEQYF
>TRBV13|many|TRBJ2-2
CASSLLAGAGELFF
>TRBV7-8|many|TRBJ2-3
CASSRDLSTDTQYF
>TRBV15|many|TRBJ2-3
CATSRGTGAIGDTQYF
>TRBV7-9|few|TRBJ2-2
CASSLVGATTGELFF
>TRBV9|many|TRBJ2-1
CASSVSRGDYNEQFF
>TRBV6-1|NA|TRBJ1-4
CASSEAPAGAVMMGSPAKLIF
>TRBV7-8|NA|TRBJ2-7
CASSLGLNYEQYF
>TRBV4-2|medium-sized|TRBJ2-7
CASSQGRDNSYEQYF
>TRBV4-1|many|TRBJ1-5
CASSQRDRDQPQHF
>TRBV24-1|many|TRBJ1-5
CATSDFTDNSNQPQHF
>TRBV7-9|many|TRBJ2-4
CASSLVGQGADIQYF
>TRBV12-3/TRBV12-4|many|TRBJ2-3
CASSTITGGGDYTDTQYF
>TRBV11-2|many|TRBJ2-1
CASSPRTSGVYNEQFF
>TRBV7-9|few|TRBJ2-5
CASSPTTGGEETQYF
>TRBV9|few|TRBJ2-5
CASSPGGADWTQYF
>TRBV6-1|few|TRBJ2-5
CASSEAWAQYF
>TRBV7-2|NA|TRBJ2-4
CAHRLFTSGSLAKNIQYF
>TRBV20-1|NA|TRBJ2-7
CSAARPGGSYEQYF
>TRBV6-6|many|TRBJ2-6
CASSYQPGTGGFSGANVLTF
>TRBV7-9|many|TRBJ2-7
CASSLAGGPYEQYF